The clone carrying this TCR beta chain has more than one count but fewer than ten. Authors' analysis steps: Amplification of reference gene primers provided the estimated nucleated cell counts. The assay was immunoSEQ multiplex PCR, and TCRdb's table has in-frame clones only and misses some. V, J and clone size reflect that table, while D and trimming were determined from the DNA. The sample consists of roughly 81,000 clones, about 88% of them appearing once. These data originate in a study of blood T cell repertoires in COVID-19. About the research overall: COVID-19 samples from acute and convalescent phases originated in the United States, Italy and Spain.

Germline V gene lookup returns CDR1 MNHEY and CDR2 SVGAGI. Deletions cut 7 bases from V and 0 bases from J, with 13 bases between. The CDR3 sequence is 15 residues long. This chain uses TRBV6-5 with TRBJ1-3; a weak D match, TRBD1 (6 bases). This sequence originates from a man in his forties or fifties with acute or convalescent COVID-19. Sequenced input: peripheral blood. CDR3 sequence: CASTRTADSGNTIYF. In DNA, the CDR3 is TGTGCCAGCACTCGGACAGCGGACTCTGGAAACACCATATATTTT.